One T cell receptor (beta chain) is described in this entry. What it binds is unknown. This PCR relied on a set of 60 Vbeta primers and 13 Jbeta primers. Repertoires were generated with immunoSEQ multiplex PCR, while TCRdb's copy carries only in-frame clones and drops some. The profile covers 77,000 or so clones, with around 76% appearing a single time and 1.5% to 2% taken by the ten largest. The source of the sample is a study of cytomegalovirus exposure and HLA in healthy donors. The germline V gene encodes CDR1 DFQATT and CDR2 SNEGSKA (reference sequence). The CDR3 has 10 amino acids. Trimming pared 5 bases from V and 4 bases from J, leaving 5 bases between. Healthy bone marrow donors supplied every sample. Findings and limits, study-wide: V- and J-gene trimming in TCR beta was tied to a missense DCLRE1C variant by an analysis performed later. Among TCR sequences, most were rare, though some public TCRs appeared in many donors.

The chain links TRBV20-1 to TRBJ2-5; D is unresolved. The material sequenced was PBMCs. The sequence was obtained from a man aged 40-50 years in good health and CMV-seronegative. CDR3 protein: CSAFSETQYF. For the CDR3, the DNA is TGCAGTGCTTTCTCAGAGACCCAGTACTTC.